This T cell receptor beta chain was observed in a study of T-cell reconstitution after alpha-beta-depleted transplantation in children (dated by TCRdb to 2016 to 2017). Looking at the study overall: The study quantitatively tracked T-cell immune reconstitution after TCRalphabeta/CD19-depleted allogeneic hematopoietic cell transplantation in children using TCR repertoire profiling. Overall study results and their limits: Over the following months the frequencies of hyperexpanded clones went down, and after one year T-cell counts and TCRbeta diversity were mostly credited to newly produced T cells. About two months after transplant, the apparently early recovery of alphabetaT-cell counts reportedly depended on just several hundred clones that had expanded rapidly and came from non-depleted graft cells. In some patients, the high TCRbeta diversity seen at day 60 was put down to recipient T cells and intrathymic progenitors that had survived conditioning.

The label giving this sample's treatment or condition can be read as: allogeneic hematopoietic cell transplantation with graft depleted of TCRalphabeta T cells and CD19 B cells. Transplant recipients were children who received TCRalphabeta/CD19-depleted allogeneic hematopoietic cell grafts. Library method: PCR. The sequencer was an Illumina HiSeq 2500. To normalize quantification of the TCRbeta repertoire, the TCR libraries were built with molecular barcoding that relied on unique molecular identifiers. Starting from the raw public reads, TCRdb applied fastp trimming at Q25, assembled clones with MiXCR and retained in-frame beta chains. Each CDR3 protein appears once, grouped with its most common genes and DNA. This sample gives roughly 400,000 distinct CDR3 sequences in total; 43% of them show up just once. The ten most abundant clones make up under 35% of the sample. At the junction V is shortened by 4 bases and J by 8 bases; bases outside the gene matches: 2. According to the germline V gene, CDR1 reads SQVTM and CDR2 reads ANQGSEA. Taken from cysteine to phenylalanine, the CDR3 has 12 residues. Kept here is only the CDR3 DNA, which spans 36 bases and is read in frame from base 1.

Remarks on this clonotype: There is no known antigen for this receptor. Per-base qualities were not stored, and no clone one base away is much larger.

This material consisted of PBMCs, taken before TCRalphabeta/CD19-depleted stem cell transplant. This receptor was obtained from a girl aged 2 to 10 with aplastic anemia, due to receive a stem cell transplant. This receptor chain uses TRBV29-1 and TRBJ1-4, and TRBD1 aligns with 9 junction nucleotides. Here is the DNA: TGCAGCGTTGGGACAGGGGACGAAAAACTGTTTTTT. It translates as CSVGTGDEKLFF.